Listed below are T cell receptor beta chains from one sample, sequenced in a study of yellow fever vaccine responses in identical twins. MiXCR, run by TCRdb on the RT-PCR reads, gives a single entry per CDR3 protein. This sample yields 15,000 or so distinct CDR3 sequences, of which approximately 88% are seen a single time; over 0.6% belongs to the top ten. The sample consisted of T cells from blood (PBMCs), unsorted or a sorted subset (not recorded which), taken before or after yellow fever vaccination (not recorded which). These receptors were obtained from a woman between 18 and 30 years old who received the yellow fever vaccine. CDR3s include the opening cysteine and the closing phenylalanine or tryptophan. The order of the fields is clone size, CDR3 length, V gene, J gene, D gene, CDR3 DNA, CDR3 protein. The D gene is left open where the match is weak. Clone sizes are given selectively: once, few, many, or a class where the clone is expanded.

-	14	TRBV5-4	TRBJ2-1	TRBD2	TGTGCCAGCAGCCTGGGACTAGCGGACAATGAGCAGTTCTTC	CASSLGLADNEQFF
-	15	TRBV7-6	TRBJ1-3	-	TGTGCCAGCACCCCGGGGGGGGACCCGGGCAACACCATATATTTT	CASTPGGDPGNTIYF
few	16	TRBV20-1	TRBJ1-1	TRBD1	TGCAGTGCTAGACTCTCCAAGAGACAGGGACCCACTGAAGCTTTCTTT	CSARLSKRQGPTEAFF
few	14	TRBV11-1	TRBJ2-5	-	TGTGCCAGCAGCTCGGGGAACGGGAGAGAGACCCAGTACTTC	CASSSGNGRETQYF
once	15	TRBV15	TRBJ1-1	-	TGTGCCACCAGCAGGCGGACAGCGGACAACACTGAAGCTTTCTTT	CATSRRTADNTEAFF
-	15	TRBV19	TRBJ2-6	TRBD1	TGTGCCAGCCGGGACAGGCACTCTGGGGCCAACGTCCTGACTTTC	CASRDRHSGANVLTF
-	15	TRBV2	TRBJ2-1	TRBD1	TGTGCCAGCAGCACCGACGCGGGACAGGGACATGAGCAGTTCTTC	CASSTDAGQGHEQFF
-	16	TRBV10-1	TRBJ1-1	-	TGCGCCAGCAGTGAGTCGCACAGGCCGGGGAACACTGAAGCTTTCTTT	CASSESHRPGNTEAFF
-	17	TRBV6-2/TRBV6-3	TRBJ2-5	TRBD2	TGTGCCAGCAGTTACGCCACTAGCGGGGGTTCCCAAGAGACCCAGTACTTC	CASSYATSGGSQETQYF
-	14	TRBV9	TRBJ1-2	TRBD1	TGTGCCAGCAGCGTACAGGGGGGGAACTATGGCTACACCTTC	CASSVQGGNYGYTF
-	15	TRBV2	TRBJ1-4	-	TGTGCCAGCAGTGAAGAGCGGGGCCGAAATGAAAAACTGTTTTTT	CASSEERGRNEKLFF
-	14	TRBV28	TRBJ1-1	-	TGTGCCAGCAGACCACACTCCATGAACACTGAAGCTTTCTTT	CASRPHSMNTEAFF
-	14	TRBV11-3	TRBJ1-4	TRBD1	TGTGCCAGCAGCTTCGGGACAGCGAATGAAAAACTGTTTTTT	CASSFGTANEKLFF
-	14	TRBV11-2	TRBJ1-3	-	TGTGCCAGCAGCCAGGGGACCTCTGGAAACACCATATATTTT	CASSQGTSGNTIYF
-	15	TRBV18	TRBJ1-5	-	TGTGCCAGCTCAAATCAAGGGGCCCCCCACCAGCCCCAGCATTTT	CASSNQGAPHQPQHF
-	13	TRBV11-2	TRBJ1-3	-	TGTGCCAGCAGGGTCTCTTCTGGAAACACCATATATTTT	CASRVSSGNTIYF
-	15	TRBV18	TRBJ2-7	-	TGTGCCAGCTCACCAAGGTGGGGCCCAGAGTACGAGCAGTACTTC	CASSPRWGPEYEQYF
-	13	TRBV2	TRBJ2-1	-	TGTGCCAGCAGTACTTACCTCGACAATGAGCAGTTCTTC	CASSTYLDNEQFF
-	14	TRBV15	TRBJ1-3	-	TGTGCCACCAGCAGATCCCTCTCTGGAAACACCATATATTTT	CATSRSLSGNTIYF
-	14	TRBV2	TRBJ2-1	-	TGTGCCAGCACTCCGGACAAAGCCTACAATGAGCAGTTCTTC	CASTPDKAYNEQFF
once	10	TRBV20-1	TRBJ2-1	-	TGCAGTGCTCCCCTCCATGAGCAGTTCTTC	CSAPLHEQFF
-	13	TRBV14	TRBJ1-6	-	TGTGCCAGCAGCCTCAAACAAAATTCACCCCTCCACTTT	CASSLKQNSPLHF